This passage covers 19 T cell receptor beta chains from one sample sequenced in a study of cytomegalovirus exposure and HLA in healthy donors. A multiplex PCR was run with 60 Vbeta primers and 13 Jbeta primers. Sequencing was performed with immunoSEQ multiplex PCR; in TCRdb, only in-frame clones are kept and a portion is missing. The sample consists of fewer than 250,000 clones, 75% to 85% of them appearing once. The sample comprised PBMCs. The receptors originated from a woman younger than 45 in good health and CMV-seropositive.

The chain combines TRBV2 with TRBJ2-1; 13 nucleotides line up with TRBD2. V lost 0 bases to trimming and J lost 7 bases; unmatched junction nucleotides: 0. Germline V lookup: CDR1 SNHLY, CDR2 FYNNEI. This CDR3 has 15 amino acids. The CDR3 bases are TGTGCCAGCAGTGAAGCGACTAGCGGGAGGAATGAGCAGTTCTTC. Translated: CASSEATSGRNEQFF.

CDR3 coding DNA: TGTGCCAGCAGTTCCCGGGGGGAAGCTTTCTTT. Amino acids: CASSSRGEAFF. The chain combines TRBV28 with TRBJ1-1, with a possible D match to TRBD1 (5 bases). V shed 4 bases and J shed 8 bases, with 8 bases lying between them. Germline CDR1 is MDHEN and CDR2 is SYDVKM. This CDR3 is 11 amino acids long.

CDR3 coding DNA: TGTGCCAGCAGCTTAGGTTTTTTCAGGGGTGAGCAGTTCTTC. It codes for CASSLGFFRGEQFF. The chain recombines TRBV7-9 with TRBJ2-1, with a weak D call TRBD1 (6 bases). The germline gives CDR1 SEHNR, CDR2 FQNEAQ (reference sequence). The CDR3 has 14 residues. Trimming left V 1 base short and J 9 bases short, with 13 bases between.

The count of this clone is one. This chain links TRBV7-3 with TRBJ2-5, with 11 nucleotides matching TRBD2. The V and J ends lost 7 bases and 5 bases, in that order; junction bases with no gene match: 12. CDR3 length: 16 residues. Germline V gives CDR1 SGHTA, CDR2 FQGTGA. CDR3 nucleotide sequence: TGTGCCAGCACCTATCATAGCGGGAGGGCCAGGGAGACCCAGTACTTC. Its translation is CASTYHSGRARETQYF.

The CDR3 is CASSGGQGGPETQYF. CDR3 coding DNA: TGTGCCAGCAGTGGCGGACAGGGTGGTCCGGAGACCCAGTACTTC. The chain employs TRBV25-1 and TRBJ2-5; 8 bases map to TRBD1. V shed 4 bases, J shed 5 bases, and the junction held 9 bases outside the gene matches. Germline V gene sequence: CDR1 MGHDK, CDR2 SYGVNS. This CDR3 has 15 amino acids. The full variable domain, completed using reference TRBV25-1 and TRBJ2-5, is EADIYQTPRYLVIGTGKKITLECSQTMGHDKMYWYQQDPGMELHLIHYSYGVNSTEKGDLSSESTVSRIRTEHFPLTLESARPSHTSQYLCASSGGQGGPETQYFGPGTRLLVL.

For the CDR3, the DNA is TGTGCCAGCAGGGGGCCCGGCACAGATACGCAGTATTTT. Protein: CASRGPGTDTQYF. J is TRBJ2-3 and V is TRBV28; maybe TRBD1 (5 bases). The V end was cut by 6 bases, the J end by 1 base, with 8 bases between. Germline V gene data show CDR1 as MDHEN and CDR2 as SYDVKM. This CDR3 comprises 13 residues.

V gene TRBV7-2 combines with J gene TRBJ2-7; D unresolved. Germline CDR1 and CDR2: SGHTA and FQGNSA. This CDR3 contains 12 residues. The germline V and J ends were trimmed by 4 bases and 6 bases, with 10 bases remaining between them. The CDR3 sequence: CASSSRQSEQYF. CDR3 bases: TGTGCCAGCAGCTCTCGACAATCCGAGCAGTACTTC.

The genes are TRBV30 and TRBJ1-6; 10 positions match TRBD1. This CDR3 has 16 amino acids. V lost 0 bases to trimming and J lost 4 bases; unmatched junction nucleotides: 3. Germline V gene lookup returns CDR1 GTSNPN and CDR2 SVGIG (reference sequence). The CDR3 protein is CAWSVRDRGYNSPLHF. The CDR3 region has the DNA TGTGCCTGGAGTGTACGGGACAGGGGATATAATTCACCCCTCCACTTT.

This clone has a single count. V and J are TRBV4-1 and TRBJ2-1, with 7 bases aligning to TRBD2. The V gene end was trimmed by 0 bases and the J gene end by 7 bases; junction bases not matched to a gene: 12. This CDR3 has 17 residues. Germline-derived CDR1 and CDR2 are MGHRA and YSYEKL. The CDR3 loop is CASSQDPRAPGGNEQFF. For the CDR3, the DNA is TGCGCCAGCAGCCAAGATCCCCGGGCCCCGGGGGGTAATGAGCAGTTCTTC.

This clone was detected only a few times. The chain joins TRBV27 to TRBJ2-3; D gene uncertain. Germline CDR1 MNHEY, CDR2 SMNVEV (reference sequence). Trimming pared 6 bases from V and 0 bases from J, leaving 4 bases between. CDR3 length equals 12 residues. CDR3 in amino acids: CASRSSTDTQYF. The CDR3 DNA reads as TGTGCCAGCAGATCTAGCACAGATACGCAGTATTTT.

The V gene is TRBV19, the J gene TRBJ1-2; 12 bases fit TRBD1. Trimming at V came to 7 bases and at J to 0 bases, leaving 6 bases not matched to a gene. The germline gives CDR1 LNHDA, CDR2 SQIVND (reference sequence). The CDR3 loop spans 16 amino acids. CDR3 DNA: TGTGCCAGTAAAAAGGGGACAGGGGGCACTAACTATGGCTACACCTTC. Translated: CASKKGTGGTNYGYTF.

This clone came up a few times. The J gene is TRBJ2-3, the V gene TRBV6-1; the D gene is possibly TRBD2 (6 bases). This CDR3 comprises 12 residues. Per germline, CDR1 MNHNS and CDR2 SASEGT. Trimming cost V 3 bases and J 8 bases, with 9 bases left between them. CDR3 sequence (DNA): TGTGCCAGCAGTGATTCCGGGAGTACGCAGTATTTT. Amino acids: CASSDSGSTQYF.

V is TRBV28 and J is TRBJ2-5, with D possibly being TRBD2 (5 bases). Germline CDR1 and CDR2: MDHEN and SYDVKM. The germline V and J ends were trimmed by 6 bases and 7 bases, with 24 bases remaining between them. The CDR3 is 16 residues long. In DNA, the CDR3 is TGTGCCAGCAGCACCGGGGATTCCCCCCGGCGAGGGACCCAGTACTTC. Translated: CASSTGDSPRRGTQYF.

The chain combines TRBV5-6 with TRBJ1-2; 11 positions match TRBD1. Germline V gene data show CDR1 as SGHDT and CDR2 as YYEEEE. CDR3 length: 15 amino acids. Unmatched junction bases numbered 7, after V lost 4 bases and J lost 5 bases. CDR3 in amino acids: CASSRPGQGVYGYTF. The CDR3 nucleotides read TGTGCCAGCAGCCGACCGGGACAGGGGGTGTATGGCTACACCTTC.

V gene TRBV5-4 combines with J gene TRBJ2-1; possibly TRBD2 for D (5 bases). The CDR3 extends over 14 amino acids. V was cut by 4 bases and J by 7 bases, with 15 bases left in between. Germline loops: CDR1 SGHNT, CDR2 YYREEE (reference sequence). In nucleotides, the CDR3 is TGTGCCAGCAGCCCGGAGGTCCTTGGGAATGAGCAGTTCTTC. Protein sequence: CASSPEVLGNEQFF. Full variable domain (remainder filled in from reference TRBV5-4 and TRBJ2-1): ETGVTQSPTHLIKTRGQQVTLRCSSQSGHNTVSWYQQALGQGPQFIFQYYREEENGRGNFPPRFSGLQFPNYSSELNVNALELDDSALYLCASSPEVLGNEQFFGPGTRLTVL.

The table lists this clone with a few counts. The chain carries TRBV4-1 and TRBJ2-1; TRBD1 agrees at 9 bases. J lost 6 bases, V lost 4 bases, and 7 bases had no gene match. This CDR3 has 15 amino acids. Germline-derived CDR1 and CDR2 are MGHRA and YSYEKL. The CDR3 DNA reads TGCGCCAGCAGCCTCTTCCCGGGACAGGGCAATGAGCAGTTCTTC. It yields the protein CASSLFPGQGNEQFF.

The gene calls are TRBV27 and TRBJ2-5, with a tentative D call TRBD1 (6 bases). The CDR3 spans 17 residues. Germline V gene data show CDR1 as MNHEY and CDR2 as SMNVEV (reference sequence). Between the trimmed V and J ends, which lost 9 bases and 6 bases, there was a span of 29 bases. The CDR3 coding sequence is TGTGCCAGTGCCCGGTTTTTCAGCGCTGAAACAGGGCAGACCCAGTACTTC. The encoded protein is CASARFFSAETGQTQYF.

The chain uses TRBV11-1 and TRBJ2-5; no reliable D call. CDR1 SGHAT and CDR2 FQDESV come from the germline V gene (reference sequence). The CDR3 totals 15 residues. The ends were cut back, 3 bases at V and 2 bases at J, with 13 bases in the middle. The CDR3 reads CASSFSELTQETQYF. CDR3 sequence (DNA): TGTGCCAGCAGCTTTTCCGAGTTAACTCAAGAGACCCAGTACTTC.

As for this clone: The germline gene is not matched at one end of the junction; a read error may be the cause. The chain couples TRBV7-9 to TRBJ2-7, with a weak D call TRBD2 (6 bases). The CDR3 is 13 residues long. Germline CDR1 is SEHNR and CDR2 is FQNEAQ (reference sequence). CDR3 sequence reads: CSSSFAPGGEQYF. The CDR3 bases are TGTTCCAGCAGCTTCGCTCCCGGGGGCGAGCAGTACTTC.